This entry features one T cell receptor beta chain sequence. Possible read error: a much larger clone is one base away. The library came from three nested PCR rounds adapted from ARM-PCR protocols. Each CDR3 protein is one row after TCRdb ran MiXCR on the multiplex PCR reads. The sample carries 100,000 to 120,000 distinct CDR3 sequences, roughly 84% recorded once. The source of the sample is a study of tumor and adjacent non-tumor tissue in lung cancer. RNA was extracted from bulk tissue without any cell sorting. Chemotherapy-naive patients with new lung cancer underwent thoracic surgery in China, August–late 2014. The CDR3 is 16 amino acids. Germline loops: CDR1 SGDLS, CDR2 YYNGEE.

The sequencing input was lung tumor tissue. The TCR was taken from a man between 65 and 80 years old with non-small cell lung cancer. The chain employs TRBV9 and TRBJ1-2, with TRBD1 identical over 10 bases. The CDR3 loop is CASCVATGGLNYGYTF. The CDR3, as DNA: TGTGCCAGCTGCGTAGCGACAGGGGGCCTTAACTATGGCTACACCTTC.